The T cell receptor (beta chain) under discussion was sequenced for a study of PD-1 blockade in mismatch repair-deficient tumors. In the study overall: Enrolled about 2013-2016, patients had progressing, pretreated mismatch repair-deficient cancers of about a dozen types.

Trimming cost V 6 bases and J 6 bases, with 12 bases left between them. Germline assignment: CDR1 SGHKS and CDR2 YYEKEE (reference sequence). This CDR3 region has 13 residues. Assay used: immunoSEQ multiplex PCR; TCRdb lists only in-frame clones, some missing. The sample lists over 60,000 clones; approximately 88% were seen once. V and J are TRBV5-5 and TRBJ1-4; D may be TRBD1 (6 bases). The source material was peripheral blood, sampled 52 weeks after starting pembrolizumab. This sequence was found in an adult with mismatch repair-deficient cancer. CDR3 nucleotide sequence: TGTGCCAGCACCAGAGGGGGAGATGAAAAACTGTTTTTT. Its protein is CASTRGGDEKLFF. The full variable domain, its missing parts supplied by reference TRBV5-5 and TRBJ1-4, is DAGVTQSPTHLIKTRGQQVTLRCSPISGHKSVSWYQQVLGQGPQFIFQYYEKEERGRGNFPDRFSARQFPNYSSELNVNALLLGDSALYLCASTRGGDEKLFFGSGTQLSVL.